These T cell receptor beta chains were read from a single sample in a study of patients and donors after allogeneic stem cell transplantation. TCRdb re-derived calls from the RT-PCR reads in MiXCR, one entry per CDR3 protein. The sample lists roughly 940,000 distinct CDR3 sequences; 18% were seen once. The source material was blood, either unsorted or a sorted T cell fraction (not recorded which). Source of these receptors: a human donor who was either an allogeneic HSCT recipient or a stem cell or donor lymphocyte infusion donor (not recorded which). It is not recorded whose cells these are; they may come from a transplant donor. The CDR3 runs from the conserved cysteine through the conserved F or W. D genes are given only for firm matches. Expanded clones are given a class, and other clones once, few, many or no size at all.

abundance	j_gene	v_gene	d_gene	CDR3aa	CDR3nt
-	TRBJ1-4	TRBV5-1	-	CASSLDSRNEKLFF	TGCGCCAGCAGCCTCGACAGCAGAAATGAAAAACTGTTTTTT
-	TRBJ2-7	TRBV12-3/TRBV12-4	-	CASSDGGLKTYEQYF	TGTGCCAGCAGTGACGGAGGTTTGAAGACCTACGAGCAGTACTTC
few	TRBJ2-5	TRBV12-3/TRBV12-4	-	CASSLPGSPRETQYF	TGTGCCAGCAGTTTACCTGGATCCCCGAGGGAGACCCAGTACTTC
few	TRBJ2-2	TRBV9	-	CASRESGSNTGELFF	TGTGCCAGCAGGGAATCAGGTTCGAACACCGGGGAGCTGTTTTTT
-	TRBJ1-2	TRBV19	-	CASSIDSRLNYGYTF	TGTGCCAGTAGTATAGATTCCAGGCTTAACTATGGCTACACCTTC
-	TRBJ2-3	TRBV5-6	TRBD2	CASSLAGLAGGGSTDTQYF	TGTGCCAGCAGCTTGGCCGGGCTAGCGGGAGGCGGAAGCACAGATACGCAGTATTTT
few	TRBJ1-2	TRBV6-1	-	CASSRVGGESGYTF	TGTGCCAGCAGTCGAGTAGGAGGGGAAAGTGGCTACACCTTC
-	TRBJ2-7	TRBV11-3	-	CASSPTIGGDFEQYF	TGTGCCAGCAGCCCGACGATTGGCGGAGACTTCGAGCAGTACTTC
few	TRBJ2-4	TRBV25-1	-	CASSELAKNIQYF	TGTGCCAGCAGTGAACTAGCCAAAAACATTCAGTACTTC
few	TRBJ2-1	TRBV27	-	CASSLSPRNEQFF	TGTGCCAGCAGTTTGAGTCCTCGGAATGAGCAGTTCTTC